This TCR beta chain comes out of a study of T cells in Graves' hyperthyroidism and ophthalmopathy. This clonotype was seen only a few times. Germline V gene lookup returns CDR1 ENHRY and CDR2 SYGVKD. This CDR3 spans 14 amino acids. V was shortened by 6 bases and J by 2 bases, with 12 bases between the two germline ends. RNA transcripts gave rise to amplified TCR beta CDR3 regions. The HTBI primer set drove a first-round RT-PCR of the TCR CDR3. TCRdb processed the multiplex PCR reads anew with MiXCR; each CDR3 protein has one entry. The sample holds over 350,000 distinct CDR3 sequences; roughly 15% are singletons and the top ten take less than 15%.

This chain links TRBV10-3 with TRBJ2-3, with D tentatively TRBD1 or TRBD2 (5 bases each). This TCR came from a man aged 18-30 years with Graves' ophthalmopathy. The sample was blood. The DNA of the CDR3 is TGTGCCATCAGGGAAGGGACCACCACAGATACGCAGTATTTT. Encoded protein: CAIREGTTTDTQYF.